This is a list of T cell receptor beta chains from one sample in a study of regulatory T cells in long-lasting Graves disease. MiXCR, applied by TCRdb to the multiplex PCR reads, yields one record per CDR3 protein. The data hold about 470,000 distinct CDR3 sequences, with less than 25% observed a single time. The sample was peripheral blood mononuclear cells (PBMCs), taken when the disease was refractory, from a patient treated with antithyroid drugs. Receptors were obtained from a female donor with Graves disease. CDR3s leave out the opening cysteine and the closing phenylalanine or tryptophan. Some rows mark clone size as missing; the rest say once, few, many or name a class of expanded clone.

CDR3 protein: ASSPPGTAHNEKLF
clone size: few
J gene: TRBJ1-4
V gene: TRBV7-2

CDR3 protein: ASSVGTGGTDTQY
clone size: -
J gene: TRBJ2-3
V gene: TRBV9

CDR3 protein: ASSFERQLF
clone size: -
J gene: TRBJ2-2
V gene: TRBV7-9

CDR3 protein: SAPIPTGVKTGELF
clone size: -
J gene: TRBJ2-2
V gene: TRBV20-1

CDR3 protein: ASSLPGRGAYVLT
clone size: -
J gene: TRBJ2-6
V gene: TRBV7-9

CDR3 protein: SVEWDSSEQF
clone size: few
J gene: TRBJ2-1
V gene: TRBV29-1

CDR3 protein: ATSGRRESNTEAF
clone size: -
J gene: TRBJ1-1
V gene: TRBV15

CDR3 protein: ASSAPVRTRGQY
clone size: many
J gene: TRBJ2-4
V gene: TRBV7-2

CDR3 protein: SATLPGLAGGEQY
clone size: few
J gene: TRBJ2-7
V gene: TRBV20-1

CDR3 protein: ASSYGTSGVAAQY
clone size: many
J gene: TRBJ2-5
V gene: TRBV7-8

CDR3 protein: ASSPRAGTENTEAF
clone size: many
J gene: TRBJ1-1
V gene: TRBV12-3/TRBV12-4

CDR3 protein: ASSDRAEQF
clone size: few
J gene: TRBJ2-1
V gene: TRBV28

CDR3 protein: AAGAGYGNQPQH
clone size: few
J gene: TRBJ1-5
V gene: TRBV19

CDR3 protein: ASSQGASNQPQH
clone size: -
J gene: TRBJ1-5
V gene: TRBV27

CDR3 protein: ASRGPADGRYEQY
clone size: many
J gene: TRBJ2-7
V gene: TRBV2

CDR3 protein: ASSHSGANVLT
clone size: many
J gene: TRBJ2-6
V gene: TRBV3-1

CDR3 protein: ASSRSSGLYNSPLH
clone size: few
J gene: TRBJ1-6
V gene: TRBV7-8

CDR3 protein: ASSFGQSYGYT
clone size: many
J gene: TRBJ1-2
V gene: TRBV5-5

CDR3 protein: ASSPGGNSPLH
clone size: many
J gene: TRBJ1-6
V gene: TRBV7-2

CDR3 protein: ASSLGLILYEQY
clone size: -
J gene: TRBJ2-7
V gene: TRBV11-2

CDR3 protein: ASSAGPDYNEQF
clone size: -
J gene: TRBJ2-1
V gene: TRBV6-1

CDR3 protein: ASSQLAKNRQGRGKNIQY
clone size: -
J gene: TRBJ2-4
V gene: TRBV4-1

CDR3 protein: ATETGVAYEQY
clone size: -
J gene: TRBJ2-7
V gene: TRBV6-1